A single sample is the source of the 3 T cell receptor beta chains below, sequenced in a study of blood T cell repertoires in COVID-19. The protocol was immunoSEQ multiplex PCR, while the TCRdb copy is restricted to in-frame clones and leaves out a portion. The sample carries 450,000 to 500,000 clones, 80% to 90% recorded once. Sequencing was done on a sample of peripheral blood. All receptors come from a human donor in a cohort sampled during active COVID-19.

The CDR3, as DNA: TGTGCCAGCAGCTTAGTGGCGGATGAAAAACTGTTTTTT. Translating gives CASSLVADEKLFF. The J gene is TRBJ1-4, the V gene TRBV7-2, with no clear D. The V gene's germline CDR1 is SGHTA and CDR2 FQGNSA. CDR3 size: 13 residues. V lost 1 base, J lost 6 bases, and 6 bases lay in between.

This chain connects TRBV24-1 to TRBJ2-7; D might be TRBD2 (7 bases). Germline CDR1 is KGHDR and CDR2 is SFDVKD. Trimming cost V 2 bases and J 5 bases, with 9 bases left between them. The CDR3 runs to 13 residues. This CDR3 is CATSDSGGHEQYF. CDR3 sequence (DNA): TGTGCCACCAGTGATTCGGGGGGCCACGAGCAGTACTTC.

The V gene is TRBV9, the J gene TRBJ2-7, with D tentatively TRBD1 (6 bases). Germline CDR1 reads SGDLS; CDR2 reads YYNGEE. The CDR3 has 15 amino acids. V was trimmed by 3 bases and J by 3 bases, leaving 16 bases between them. The CDR3 sequence is CASSASAAGVYEQYF. The CDR3 nucleotides read TGTGCCAGCAGCGCCTCGGCGGCAGGGGTCTACGAGCAGTACTTC.